This T cell receptor (beta chain) was captured in a study of OX40 agonist ivuxolimab in advanced cancers. On the study more broadly: Given to patients was ivuxolimab, an agonistic anti-OX40 (CD134) antibody. Dosing consisted of intravenous ivuxolimab at 0.01 to 10 mg/kg every 2 weeks. Age averaged around 60 years (range about 20 to 80), and around 87% were male. Study observations and caveats: In the expanded peripheral T cells, antigen specificity was never determined.

Some clones are missing from TCRdb's copy, which holds only in-frame ones; the method was immunoSEQ multiplex PCR. The repertoire includes fewer than 85,000 clones, 80% of them detected once, and around 8.2% sits in the top ten. CDR3 size: 16 residues. V lost 4 bases to trimming and J lost 0 bases, with 14 bases between them. Per the germline V gene, CDR1 is LGHNA and CDR2 is YNFKEQ. Comment on this clone: The target antigen is unknown.

The chain employs TRBV4-2 and TRBJ2-3; no clear D. The source was CD4+ or CD8+ T cells sorted from blood, collected in a trial of the OX40 agonist ivuxolimab. The receptor's source is an adult with an advanced solid tumor such as melanoma, head and neck, liver or kidney cancer. The CDR3 sequence is CASSPRGGPSTDTQYF. The DNA of the CDR3 is TGTGCCAGCAGCCCAAGAGGCGGACCCAGCACAGATACGCAGTATTTT.